This TCR beta chain was recorded in a study of yellow fever vaccine responses in identical twins. The CDR3 totals 12 residues. Trimming removed 6 bases at V and 9 bases at J, with 11 bases between. Germline CDR1 and CDR2: LNHDA and SQIVND (reference sequence). TCRdb re-derived calls from the RT-PCR reads in MiXCR, one entry per CDR3 protein. There are roughly 2,600 distinct CDR3 sequences in the sample; 75% to 85% occur only once, and 8.8% lies in the top ten. Sample: T cells from blood (PBMCs), unsorted or a sorted subset (not recorded which), taken before or after yellow fever vaccination (not recorded which). This sequence originates from a female donor who received the yellow fever vaccine. The chain has TRBV19 and TRBJ2-2; a possible D gene is TRBD1 (6 bases). The CDR3 nucleotides read TGTGCCAGTAGAGGCAGGGACAGGGAGCTGTTTTTT. It encodes CASRGRDRELFF. Full variable domain (outside the CDR3, taken from reference TRBV19 and TRBJ2-2): DGGITQSPKYLFRKEGQNVTLSCEQNLNHDAMYWYRQDPGQGLRLIYYSQIVNDFQKGDIAEGYSVSREKKESFPLTVTSAQKNPTAFYLCASRGRDRELFFGEGSRLTVL.